The entry below describes one T cell receptor beta chain. The sample originates from a study of blood T cell repertoires in COVID-19. Study information: The analysed material was cDNA or gDNA that came from T cells, B-cell-depleted T cells, or PBMCs.

Germline V CDR1 and CDR2: MNHEY, SVGEGT. V trimming: 6 bases; J trimming: 0 bases; junction bases outside the gene matches: 11. The CDR3 totals 17 residues. In the original analysis: Reference gene primer amplification gave estimated nucleated cell counts. The data were produced by immunoSEQ multiplex PCR, yet TCRdb's version contains in-frame clones alone and is incomplete. From that table come the V and J calls and clone size; the DNA was used to work out D and trimming. The sample carries approximately 150,000 clones, about nine tenths recorded once. What was sequenced was peripheral blood. The receptor comes from a man aged 45 to 65 who had recovered from COVID-19. The chain couples TRBV6-2 or TRBV6-3 to TRBJ2-3; 8 bases match TRBD1. The CDR3 region has the DNA TGTGCCAGCAGCGACCATCGGACAGGGACAAGCACAGATACGCAGTATTTT. It specifies CASSDHRTGTSTDTQYF.